The 23 T cell receptor beta chains below come from one sample, sequenced in a study of cytomegalovirus exposure and HLA in healthy donors (dated by TCRdb to about 2017). The library relied on the immunoSEQ multiplex PCR assay. A mixture of 60 forward primers for TCR Vbeta segments and 13 reverse primers for TCR Jbeta segments was used in the multiplex PCR. This is the immuneACCESS table as TCRdb keeps it, with only in-frame sequences that have V and J called. A part of the clones is gone; compared with another copy, unresolved V genes explain less than half, and the rest is unexplained. The sample's clone listing holds around 34,000 clones. The biggest ten clones account for less than 2% of the sample. Specimen: PBMCs. The receptors come from a woman aged 40-49 years in good health and CMV-seropositive.

V gene TRBV19 combines with J gene TRBJ2-2; D is perhaps TRBD2 (7 bases). This CDR3 contains 16 residues. Germline V gene lookup returns CDR1 LNHDA and CDR2 SQIVND (reference sequence). The ends were cut back, 3 bases at V and 2 bases at J, with 13 bases in the middle. CDR3 DNA: TGTGCCAGTAGTATCACCGGCGGGGGCAACACCGGGGAGCTGTTTTTT. Amino acids: CASSITGGGNTGELFF.

The chain couples TRBV30 to TRBJ2-5, with D tentatively TRBD2 (7 bases). The DNA matches TRBJ2-7 better at its end, which makes the J call doubtful. CDR1 and CDR2 (germline): GTSNPN, SVGIG (reference sequence). This CDR3 is 15 amino acids long. The CDR3 DNA sequence: TGTGCCTGGAGTCCCCACGGGGGGCCACTCTACGAGCAGTACTTC. Translated, it gives CAWSPHGGPLYEQYF.

J is TRBJ1-2 and V is TRBV30, with 12 bases that match TRBD1. Losses at the gene ends were 8 bases for V and 4 bases for J; bases not matched to a gene: 17. In germline, CDR1 is GTSNPN, CDR2 SVGIG (reference sequence). This CDR3 has 17 amino acids. The CDR3 DNA follows: TGTGCCGGAGCGGCCCGGGACAGGGGGCAAGAAGGCTATGGCTACACCTTC. Translated: CAGAARDRGQEGYGYTF.

V usage is TRBV5-1 and J usage is TRBJ2-5; maybe TRBD2 (5 bases). CDR3 size: 14 residues. Germline V lookup: CDR1 SGHRS, CDR2 YFSETQ. V lost 4 bases and J 5 bases, leaving 15 bases between the germline ends. The CDR3: CASSTRAGGETQYF. CDR3 nucleotides: TGCGCCAGCAGCACGAGGGCCGGCGGGGAGACCCAGTACTTC. The full variable domain, with the rest looked up from reference TRBV5-1 and TRBJ2-5, is KAGVTQTPRYLIKTRGQQVTLSCSPISGHRSVSWYQQTPGQGLQFLFEYFSETQRNKGNFPGRFSGRQFSNSRSEMNVSTLELGDSALYLCASSTRAGGETQYFGPGTRLLVL.

V and J are TRBV7-2 and TRBJ2-7; TRBD2 might be the D (6 bases). Germline CDR1 SGHTA, CDR2 FQGNSA. Trimming removed 5 bases from V and 3 bases from J, with 23 bases in between. The CDR3 is 17 amino acids. The CDR3 bases are TGTGCCAGCAGCCCAGCCGGGGGACGGTTTACGTTCTACGAGCAGTACTTC. This codes for CASSPAGGRFTFYEQYF.

The V call is TRBV29-1, the J call TRBJ2-3; TRBD2 matches 12 bases. This CDR3 spans 15 amino acids. V was clipped by 4 bases and J by 5 bases; unmatched bases: 7. Germline V lookup: CDR1 SQVTM, CDR2 ANQGSEA. In DNA form, the CDR3 reads TGCAGCGTTGGGACTAGCGGGACGAGCGGAGATACGCAGTATTTT. This sequence encodes CSVGTSGTSGDTQYF.

V is TRBV30 and J is TRBJ1-2; D perhaps matches TRBD1 (6 bases). This CDR3 comprises 13 residues. V was trimmed by 2 bases and J by 4 bases, leaving 11 bases between them. From germline, CDR1 is GTSNPN and CDR2 SVGIG (reference sequence). Written as DNA, the CDR3 is TGTGCCTGGAGTAACAGGGAACCCTATGGCTACACCTTC. As protein: CAWSNREPYGYTF.

The chain employs TRBV19 and TRBJ2-3; 10 nucleotides match TRBD2. The CDR3 runs 17 residues. Trimming cost V 5 bases and J 2 bases; bases outside gene matches: 10. Germline V CDR1 and CDR2: LNHDA, SQIVND (reference sequence). The CDR3 DNA sequence: TGTGCCAGTAGTTTCTTTGGGCTAGCGGGGGCCACAGATACGCAGTATTTT. Protein sequence: CASSFFGLAGATDTQYF.

The gene calls are TRBV5-1 and TRBJ2-2, with D uncertain. The CDR3 is 15 amino acids. Germline V gene sequence: CDR1 SGHRS, CDR2 YFSETQ. Trimming shortened V by 1 base and J by 0 bases, and 7 bases separated the two germline ends. The CDR3 DNA reads TGCGCCAGCAGCTTGTTCCAGACGAACACCGGGGAGCTGTTTTTT. This sequence encodes CASSLFQTNTGELFF.

About this clone itself: The same CDR3 also results from other DNA sequences found in this sample. The chain carries TRBV30 and TRBJ1-2; the D gene is possibly TRBD1 (5 bases). This CDR3 region has 16 residues. The germline V and J ends were trimmed by 2 bases and 7 bases, with 23 bases remaining between them. Germline CDR1 is GTSNPN and CDR2 is SVGIG (reference sequence). This chain's CDR3 is CAWSYSVTPRRGGYTF. The CDR3 nucleotides are TGTGCCTGGAGTTACTCCGTGACGCCACGGAGGGGTGGCTACACCTTC.

Note on this clone: Other DNA sequences in this specimen translate into the identical CDR3. The chain uses TRBV5-1 and TRBJ2-1; TRBD2 matches at 7 bases. The CDR3 sequence is 13 residues long. CDR1 is SGHRS, CDR2 YFSETQ, per germline. After removal of 0 bases from V and 6 bases from J, the junction contained 0 bases not matched to a gene. The CDR3 reads CASSLAGGNEQFF. In DNA, the CDR3 is TGCGCCAGCAGCTTGGCGGGGGGCAATGAGCAGTTCTTC.

The chain combines TRBV4-3 with TRBJ2-5, with 7 bases identical to TRBD1. This CDR3 region has 16 residues. V was pared by 2 bases and J by 2 bases, with 8 bases of the junction left unmatched. Germline V gene sequence: CDR1 LGHNA, CDR2 YSLEER. This chain's CDR3 is CASSQKTGQTQETQYF. The DNA for the CDR3 is TGCGCCAGCAGCCAAAAGACGGGACAGACTCAAGAGACCCAGTACTTC.

This chain links TRBV28 with TRBJ1-4; D remains ambiguous. Germline CDR1 MDHEN, CDR2 SYDVKM. The CDR3 runs 12 residues. Trimming left V 6 bases short and J 7 bases short, with 9 bases between. CDR3 loop: CASRQYAEKLFF. The CDR3 DNA is TGTGCCAGCAGGCAGTACGCTGAAAAACTGTTTTTT.

The V gene is TRBV27, the J gene TRBJ2-3; 12 nucleotides agree with TRBD2. The J segment lost 0 bases and the V segment lost 4 bases, leaving 5 bases of the junction unmatched. Germline loops: CDR1 MNHEY, CDR2 SMNVEV (reference sequence). The CDR3 covers 17 residues. The CDR3 spells CASSSSGGAGSTDTQYF. As DNA, the CDR3 is TGTGCCAGCAGTTCTAGCGGGGGGGCCGGGAGCACAGATACGCAGTATTTT.

The V and J genes are TRBV27 and TRBJ2-1; 12 positions match TRBD1. CDR3 length equals 15 residues. The V gene's germline CDR1 is MNHEY and CDR2 SMNVEV (reference sequence). J gave up 8 bases and V 5 bases, and 7 bases lay outside the gene matches. The CDR3 bases are TGTGCCAGCAGTCCCGGGACAGGGGGCAGCGATGAGCAGTTCTTC. It yields the protein CASSPGTGGSDEQFF.

The V gene is TRBV6-6, the J gene TRBJ2-7; 13 bases align to TRBD2. This CDR3 contains 14 residues. V was clipped by 5 bases and J by 6 bases; unmatched bases: 4. The V gene's germline CDR1 is MNHNY and CDR2 SVGAGI (reference sequence). The DNA for the CDR3 is TGTGCCAGCAGTCCCGGGACTAGCGGGATCGAGCAGTACTTC. Its translation is CASSPGTSGIEQYF.

This chain connects TRBV7-9 to TRBJ1-6, with 8 bases lining up with TRBD1. The germline CDR1 and CDR2 sequences are SEHNR and FQNEAQ (reference sequence). The CDR3 runs to 13 residues. V lost 2 bases, J lost 13 bases, and 4 bases stayed unmatched. CDR3: CASSLIGDRPLHF. CDR3 in DNA: TGTGCCAGCAGCTTAATCGGGGACAGGCCCCTCCACTTT.

The chain combines TRBV9 with TRBJ1-5; maybe TRBD1 (5 bases). CDR3 size: 15 residues. Trimming stripped 0 bases from V and 5 bases from J, with 12 bases between. Germline assignment: CDR1 SGDLS and CDR2 YYNGEE. The CDR3 DNA sequence: TGTGCCAGCAGCGTAGGCGGGGGGTCCGATCAGCCCCAGCATTTT. Its translation is CASSVGGGSDQPQHF.

The rearrangement links TRBV6-5 to TRBJ2-3, with D possibly matching TRBD2 (7 bases). Germline lookup yields CDR1 MNHEY and CDR2 SVGAGI. Trimming left V 2 bases short and J 4 bases short, with 13 bases between. The CDR3 spans 15 residues. CDR3 bases: TGTGCCAGCAGTTACGACGGAGGGGGGGCAGATACGCAGTATTTT. This gives the protein CASSYDGGGADTQYF.

The rearrangement joins TRBV20-1 to TRBJ2-7, with no clear D. V was pared by 6 bases and J by 6 bases, with 12 bases between. Germline CDR1 is DFQATT and CDR2 is SNEGSKA (reference sequence). This CDR3 region has 11 residues. CDR3 nucleotides: TGCAGTGCCCCCTCGGGTCCCGAGCAGTACTTC. This translates into CSAPSGPEQYF.

The chain couples TRBV29-1 to TRBJ2-7; 8 bases line up with TRBD1. There are 14 residues in the CDR3. Trimming at V came to 5 bases and at J to 6 bases, leaving 12 bases not matched to a gene. CDR1 is SQVTM and CDR2 is ANQGSEA in the germline V gene. The CDR3 loop is CSVSFAGGLFEQYF. The CDR3 DNA follows: TGCAGCGTTAGTTTTGCAGGGGGCCTCTTCGAGCAGTACTTC.

The chain is built from TRBV7-9 and TRBJ1-3, with D uncertain. This CDR3 is 17 amino acids long. Germline V gene lookup returns CDR1 SEHNR and CDR2 FQNEAQ (reference sequence). Trimming removed 2 bases from V and 0 bases from J, with 14 bases in between. CDR3: CASSLYPGEGSGNTIYF. The CDR3 DNA sequence: TGTGCCAGCAGCTTATATCCTGGGGAGGGCTCTGGAAACACCATATATTTT. The full variable domain, in which reference TRBV7-9 and TRBJ1-3 provide the parts outside the CDR3, is DTGVSQNPRHKITKRGQNVTFRCDPISEHNRLYWYRQTLGQGPEFLTYFQNEAQLEKSRLLSDRFSAERPKGSFSTLEIQRTEQGDSAMYLCASSLYPGEGSGNTIYFGEGSWLTVV.

The chain employs TRBV27 and TRBJ2-2, with a weak D call TRBD2 (5 bases). V was cut by 6 bases and J by 5 bases, with 10 bases left in between. Germline V gene sequence: CDR1 MNHEY, CDR2 SMNVEV (reference sequence). The CDR3 contains 13 residues. Written as DNA, the CDR3 is TGTGCCAGCAGCCCCCGGGGTACCGGGGAGCTGTTTTTT. Its protein product is CASSPRGTGELFF.